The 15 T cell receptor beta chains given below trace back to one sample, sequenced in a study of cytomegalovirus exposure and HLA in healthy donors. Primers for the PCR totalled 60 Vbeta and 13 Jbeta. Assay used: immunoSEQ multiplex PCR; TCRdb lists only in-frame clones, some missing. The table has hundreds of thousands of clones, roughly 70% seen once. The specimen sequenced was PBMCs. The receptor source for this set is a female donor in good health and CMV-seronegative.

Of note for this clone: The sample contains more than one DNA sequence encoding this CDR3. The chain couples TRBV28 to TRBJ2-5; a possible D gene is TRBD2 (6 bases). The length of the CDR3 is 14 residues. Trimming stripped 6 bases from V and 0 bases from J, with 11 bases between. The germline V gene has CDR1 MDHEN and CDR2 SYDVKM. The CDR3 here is CASSLGGNQETQYF. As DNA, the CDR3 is TGTGCCAGCAGCCTCGGCGGGAACCAAGAGACCCAGTACTTC.

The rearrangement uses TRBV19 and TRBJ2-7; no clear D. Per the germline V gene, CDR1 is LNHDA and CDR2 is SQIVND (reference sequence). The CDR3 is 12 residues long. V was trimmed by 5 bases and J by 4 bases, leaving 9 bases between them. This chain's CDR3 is CASSGARYEQYF. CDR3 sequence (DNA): TGTGCCAGTAGTGGAGCGAGATACGAGCAGTACTTC.

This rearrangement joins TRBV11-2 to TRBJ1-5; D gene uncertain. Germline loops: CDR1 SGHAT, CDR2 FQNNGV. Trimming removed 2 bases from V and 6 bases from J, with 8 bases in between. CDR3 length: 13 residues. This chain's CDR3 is CASSLSQVQPQHF. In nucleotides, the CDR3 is TGTGCCAGCAGCTTATCGCAGGTTCAGCCCCAGCATTTT.

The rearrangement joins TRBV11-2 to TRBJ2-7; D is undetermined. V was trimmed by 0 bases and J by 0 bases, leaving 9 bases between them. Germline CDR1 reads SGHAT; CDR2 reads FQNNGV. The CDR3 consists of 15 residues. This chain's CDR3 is CASSLETRSSYEQYF. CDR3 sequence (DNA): TGTGCCAGCAGCTTAGAGACGCGGAGCTCCTACGAGCAGTACTTC.

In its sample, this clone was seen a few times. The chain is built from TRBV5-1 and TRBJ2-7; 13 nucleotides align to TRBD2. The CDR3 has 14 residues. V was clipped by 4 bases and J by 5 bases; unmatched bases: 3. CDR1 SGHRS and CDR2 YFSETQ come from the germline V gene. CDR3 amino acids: CASSMTSGRNEQYF. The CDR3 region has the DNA TGCGCCAGCAGCATGACTAGCGGGAGGAACGAGCAGTACTTC.

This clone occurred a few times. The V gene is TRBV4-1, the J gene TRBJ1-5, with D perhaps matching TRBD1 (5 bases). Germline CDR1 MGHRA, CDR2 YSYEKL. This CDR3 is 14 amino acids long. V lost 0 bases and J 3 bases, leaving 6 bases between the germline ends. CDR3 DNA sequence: TGCGCCAGCAGCCAAGACAGGGACAATCAGCCCCAGCATTTT. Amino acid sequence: CASSQDRDNQPQHF.

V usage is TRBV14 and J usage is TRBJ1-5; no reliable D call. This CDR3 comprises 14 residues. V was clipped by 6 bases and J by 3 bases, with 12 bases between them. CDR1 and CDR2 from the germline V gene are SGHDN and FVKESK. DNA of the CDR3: TGTGCCAGCAGTCCGGCCGGGTTCAATCAGCCCCAGCATTTT. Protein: CASSPAGFNQPQHF.

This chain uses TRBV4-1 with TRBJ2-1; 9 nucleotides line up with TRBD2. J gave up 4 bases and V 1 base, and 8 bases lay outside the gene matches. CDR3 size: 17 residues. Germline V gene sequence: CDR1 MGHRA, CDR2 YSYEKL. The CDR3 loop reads CASSQVELAGKYNEQFF. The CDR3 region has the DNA TGCGCCAGCAGCCAAGTGGAGCTAGCGGGGAAGTACAATGAGCAGTTCTTC.

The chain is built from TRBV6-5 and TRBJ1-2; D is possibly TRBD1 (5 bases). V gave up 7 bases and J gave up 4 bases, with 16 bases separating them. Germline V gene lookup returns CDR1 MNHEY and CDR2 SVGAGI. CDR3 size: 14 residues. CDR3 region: CASTILQGGYGYTF. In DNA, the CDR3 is TGTGCCAGCACCATACTCCAGGGAGGCTATGGCTACACCTTC.

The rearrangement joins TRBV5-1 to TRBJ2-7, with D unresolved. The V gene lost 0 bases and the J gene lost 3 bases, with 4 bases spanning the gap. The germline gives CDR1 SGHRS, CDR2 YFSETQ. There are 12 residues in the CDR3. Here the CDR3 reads CASSLGGYEQYF. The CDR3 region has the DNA TGCGCCAGCAGCTTGGGCGGCTACGAGCAGTACTTC.

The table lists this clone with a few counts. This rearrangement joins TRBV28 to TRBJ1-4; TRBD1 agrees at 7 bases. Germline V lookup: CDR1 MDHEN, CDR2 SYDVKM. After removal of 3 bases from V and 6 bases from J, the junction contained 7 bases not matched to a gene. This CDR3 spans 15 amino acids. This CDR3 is CASSFEAGGHEKLFF. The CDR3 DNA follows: TGTGCCAGCAGTTTTGAGGCAGGGGGACATGAAAAACTGTTTTTT. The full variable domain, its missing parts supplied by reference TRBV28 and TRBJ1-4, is DVKVTQSSRYLVKRTGEKVFLECVQDMDHENMFWYRQDPGLGLRLIYFSYDVKMKEKGDIPEGYSVSREKKERFSLILESASTNQTSMYLCASSFEAGGHEKLFFGSGTQLSVL.

CDR3 amino acids: CASSLSSGRTDTQYF. CDR3 nucleotides: TGCGCCAGCAGCTTGTCTAGCGGCCGCACAGATACGCAGTATTTT. This chain links TRBV5-1 with TRBJ2-3; TRBD2 matches at 7 bases. This CDR3 region has 15 residues. Trimming cost V 1 base and J 1 base; bases outside gene matches: 3. From germline, CDR1 is SGHRS and CDR2 YFSETQ.

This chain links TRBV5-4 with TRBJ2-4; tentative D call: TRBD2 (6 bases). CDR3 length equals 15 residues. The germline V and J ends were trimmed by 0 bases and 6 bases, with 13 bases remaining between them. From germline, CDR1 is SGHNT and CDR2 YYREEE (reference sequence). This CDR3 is CASSLGTGATNIQYF. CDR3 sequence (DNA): TGTGCCAGCAGCTTGGGGACGGGAGCGACAAACATTCAGTACTTC.

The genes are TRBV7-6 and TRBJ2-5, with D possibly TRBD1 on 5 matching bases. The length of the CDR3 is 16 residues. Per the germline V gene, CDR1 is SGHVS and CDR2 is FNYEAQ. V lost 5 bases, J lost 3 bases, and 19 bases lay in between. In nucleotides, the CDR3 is TGTGCCAGCAGCCAGCCGACAGCCAAACCTAAAGAGACCCAGTACTTC. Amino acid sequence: CASSQPTAKPKETQYF.

CDR3 protein: CASSWMGDRDNEQFF. CDR3 coding DNA: TGTGCCAGCAGTTGGATGGGGGACAGGGACAATGAGCAGTTCTTC. The chain links TRBV28 to TRBJ2-1; TRBD1 matches 9 bases. In germline, CDR1 is MDHEN, CDR2 SYDVKM. J lost 5 bases, V lost 4 bases, and 6 bases had no gene match. This CDR3 has 15 amino acids.